This is a list of T cell receptor beta chains from one sample in a study of vaccination and CD4 T cells after COVID-19. From the PCR reads, TCRdb called clonotypes with MiXCR, one entry per CDR3 protein. The table records around 14,000 distinct CDR3 sequences, roughly 50% of them present only once. Antigens for these TCRs are unknown. Sequencing was carried out using CD4+ T cells from blood, cultured in vitro. All receptors derive from a human donor who had recovered from COVID-19. CDR3s include the opening cysteine and the closing phenylalanine or tryptophan. Fields, in order: D gene, V gene, J gene, clone size, CDR3 protein. A D gene is named only where the DNA matches it firmly. Size values are once, few and many counts, or a class for expanded clones, and some rows have none.

d_gene: -
v_gene: TRBV27
j_gene: TRBJ1-1
abundance: -
CDR3aa: CASSLSWGVLNTEAFF

d_gene: -
v_gene: TRBV20-1
j_gene: TRBJ2-7
abundance: few
CDR3aa: CSAKRQALRPEQYF

d_gene: TRBD1
v_gene: TRBV27
j_gene: TRBJ1-3
abundance: -
CDR3aa: CASSRRGSGNTIYF

d_gene: -
v_gene: TRBV11-2
j_gene: TRBJ1-5
abundance: few
CDR3aa: CASSSGLNQPQHF

d_gene: TRBD1
v_gene: TRBV24-1
j_gene: TRBJ1-2
abundance: few
CDR3aa: CATSDPPGQGTTRSGYTF

d_gene: TRBD2
v_gene: TRBV6-1
j_gene: TRBJ2-1
abundance: -
CDR3aa: CASGDPSRGGADEQFF

d_gene: TRBD1
v_gene: TRBV20-1
j_gene: TRBJ1-2
abundance: -
CDR3aa: CSAAPDRGYGYTF

d_gene: TRBD2
v_gene: TRBV11-2
j_gene: TRBJ2-3
abundance: once
CDR3aa: CASSLEGGGLTDTQYF

d_gene: -
v_gene: TRBV20-1
j_gene: TRBJ1-6
abundance: few
CDR3aa: CSARQGHRAGPLHF

d_gene: -
v_gene: TRBV4-1
j_gene: TRBJ1-2
abundance: -
CDR3aa: CASSSVGRRSNYGYTF

d_gene: TRBD2
v_gene: TRBV7-2
j_gene: TRBJ2-7
abundance: -
CDR3aa: CASSLAVLGGAGVGYEQYF

d_gene: TRBD1
v_gene: TRBV27
j_gene: TRBJ1-2
abundance: few
CDR3aa: CASSSEGRTGGRGYTF

d_gene: -
v_gene: TRBV20-1
j_gene: TRBJ2-1
abundance: few
CDR3aa: CSARGEFYNEQFF

d_gene: -
v_gene: TRBV24-1
j_gene: TRBJ2-2
abundance: -
CDR3aa: CATSVAVTGELFF

d_gene: -
v_gene: TRBV11-2
j_gene: TRBJ2-7
abundance: -
CDR3aa: CASSLSSPGYYEQYF